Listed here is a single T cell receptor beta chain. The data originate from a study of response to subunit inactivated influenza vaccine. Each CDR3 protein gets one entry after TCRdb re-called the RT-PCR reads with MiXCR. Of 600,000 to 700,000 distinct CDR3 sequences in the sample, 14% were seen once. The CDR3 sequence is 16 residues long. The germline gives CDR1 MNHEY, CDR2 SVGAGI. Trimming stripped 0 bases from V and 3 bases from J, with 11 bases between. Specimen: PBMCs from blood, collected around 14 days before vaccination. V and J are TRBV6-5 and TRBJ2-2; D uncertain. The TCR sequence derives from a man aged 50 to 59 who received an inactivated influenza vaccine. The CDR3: CASSYSGITDTGELFF. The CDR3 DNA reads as TGTGCCAGCAGTTACTCAGGCATAACTGACACCGGGGAGCTGTTTTTT.